What follows are 8 T cell receptor beta chains derived from one specimen sequenced in a study of T cells in tuberculosis. Clones were read by immunoSEQ multiplex PCR, and TCRdb kept only the in-frame ones, dropping some. The sample contains roughly 34,000 clones, around 96% of which appear only once. Source material: PBMCs. The receptors here all came from a donor aged 10-29 years with latent tuberculosis or without tuberculosis infection.

The chain combines TRBV6-1 with TRBJ1-2; TRBD1 aligns across 11 bases. V shed 3 bases and J 6 bases; nucleotides not matched to a gene: 15. Germline CDR1 is MNHNS and CDR2 is SASEGT. The CDR3 runs to 18 residues. The CDR3 spells CASSDLARRDRGFNGYTF. CDR3 DNA: TGTGCCAGCAGTGATCTTGCTAGGAGGGACAGGGGGTTCAATGGCTACACCTTC.

V gene TRBV7-8 combines with J gene TRBJ2-5, with D hard to call. This CDR3 comprises 14 residues. V lost 1 base and J lost 2, with 8 bases in between. Germline V lookup: CDR1 SGHVS, CDR2 FQNEAQ. CDR3 sequence (DNA): TGTGCCAGCAGCTTAGTTCTAAAACAAGAGACCCAGTACTTC. This sequence encodes CASSLVLKQETQYF.

DNA of the CDR3: TGCGCCAGCAGCTTGGGCGCGGGAACTGCCTACGAGCAGTACTTC. Its translation: CASSLGAGTAYEQYF. The chain is built from TRBV5-1 and TRBJ2-7, with a weak D call TRBD2 (6 bases). The V gene's germline CDR1 is SGHRS and CDR2 YFSETQ. The V end was cut by 0 bases, the J end by 2 bases, with 12 bases between. The CDR3 is made up of 15 amino acids.

In its sample, this clone was seen once. The chain recombines TRBV30 with TRBJ2-2, with 7 bases lining up with TRBD1. Germline-derived CDR1 and CDR2 are GTSNPN and SVGIG (reference sequence). CDR3 length equals 13 residues. After removal of 4 bases from V and 1 base from J, the junction contained 0 bases not matched to a gene. The DNA for the CDR3 is TGTGCCTGGAACAGGGGGAACACCGGGGAGCTGTTTTTT. Its translation is CAWNRGNTGELFF. The full variable domain, rest sourced from reference TRBV30 and TRBJ2-2, is SQTIHQWPATLVQPVGSPLSLECTVEGTSNPNLYWYRQAAGRGLQLLFYSVGIGQISSEVPQNLSASRPQDRQFILSSKKLLLSDSGFYLCAWNRGNTGELFFGEGSRLTVL.

V is TRBV19 and J is TRBJ2-1; 9 bases are shared with TRBD1. The trim removed 7 bases at V and 9 bases at J, leaving 10 bases unmatched. Germline CDR1 LNHDA, CDR2 SQIVND (reference sequence). The CDR3 is 14 amino acids. CDR3 in DNA: TGTGCCAGTAAGACGGGGTTGACAGGGGGTGAGCAGTTCTTC. It specifies CASKTGLTGGEQFF.

V gene TRBV6-4 combines with J gene TRBJ2-3; 13 nucleotides align to TRBD2. Germline V CDR1 and CDR2: MRHNA, SNTAGT. The ends lost 6 bases at V and 4 bases at J; junction bases unmatched: 4. This CDR3 has 15 residues. CDR3 DNA sequence: TGTGCCAGCAGCCCGACTAGCGGGAGGTCAGATACGCAGTATTTT. Its translation is CASSPTSGRSDTQYF.

The chain employs TRBV7-2 and TRBJ2-5; perhaps TRBD2 as D (6 bases). The CDR3 has 15 residues. CDR1 and CDR2 from the germline V gene are SGHTA and FQGNSA. Trimming shortened V by 5 bases and J by 5 bases, and 18 bases separated the two germline ends. CDR3: CASSRGTPPGETQYF. The CDR3 DNA reads as TGTGCCAGCAGCCGTGGGACTCCTCCGGGGGAGACCCAGTACTTC.

V usage is TRBV5-6 and J usage is TRBJ2-5, with D possibly matching TRBD1 (5 bases). Trimming stripped 2 bases from V and 1 base from J, with 6 bases between. This CDR3 has 13 residues. Germline V gene sequence: CDR1 SGHDT, CDR2 YYEEEE. CDR3 amino acids: CASSFDSQETQYF. CDR3 nucleotides: TGTGCCAGCAGCTTTGACAGCCAAGAGACCCAGTACTTC.